The clone carrying this T cell receptor beta chain was recorded at least ten times. TCRdb independently ran MiXCR on the 5' RACE reads; one entry per CDR3 protein. The sample yields about 59,000 distinct CDR3 sequences, roughly 13% seen once. With 2 bases clipped from V and 7 bases from J, the junction kept 4 bases outside the gene matches. This CDR3 comprises 13 residues. Germline assignment: CDR1 MNHEY and CDR2 SMNVEV (reference sequence). The data stem from a study of early T cells in non-severe SARS-CoV-2 infection. This receptor was obtained from an adult who was a healthcare worker with PCR-confirmed SARS-CoV-2 infection or an uninfected control (not recorded which). The J gene is TRBJ2-5, the V gene TRBV27, with 7 bases lining up with TRBD1. Sequenced material: whole blood, taken at baseline. CDR3 DNA sequence: TGTGCCAGCAGTTTAGGGCCAGGGGGGACCCAGTACTTC. Amino acid sequence: CASSLGPGGTQYF.